A single T cell receptor beta chain is shown here with its context. What it binds is not known. V lost 4 bases, J lost 0 bases, and 4 bases stayed unmatched. The germline gives CDR1 KGHDR, CDR2 SFDVKD. This CDR3 is 17 amino acids long. TCRdb reanalysed the 5' RACE reads using MiXCR and keeps one entry per CDR3 protein. The data contain some 190,000 distinct CDR3 sequences, around 16% of them singletons. The data stem from a study of T-cell memory formation after mild COVID-19. The study, taken as a whole, reports: The authors did not confirm SARS-CoV-2 specificity of second-wave clones peaking day 37. Pre-infection memory already had some responding clones, implying cross-reactive memory joined.

The chain links TRBV24-1 to TRBJ2-2; the match to TRBD2 covers 10 bases. The sequencing sample was made of PBMCs or a T cell subset sorted from them (not recorded which). The source is an adult woman who had mild COVID-19 (a few samples of this study predate the infection). Cell type and time point are not known. CDR3 region: CATSDPGLAANTGELFF. CDR3 nucleotides: TGTGCCACCAGTGACCCTGGACTAGCGGCGAACACCGGGGAGCTGTTTTTT.